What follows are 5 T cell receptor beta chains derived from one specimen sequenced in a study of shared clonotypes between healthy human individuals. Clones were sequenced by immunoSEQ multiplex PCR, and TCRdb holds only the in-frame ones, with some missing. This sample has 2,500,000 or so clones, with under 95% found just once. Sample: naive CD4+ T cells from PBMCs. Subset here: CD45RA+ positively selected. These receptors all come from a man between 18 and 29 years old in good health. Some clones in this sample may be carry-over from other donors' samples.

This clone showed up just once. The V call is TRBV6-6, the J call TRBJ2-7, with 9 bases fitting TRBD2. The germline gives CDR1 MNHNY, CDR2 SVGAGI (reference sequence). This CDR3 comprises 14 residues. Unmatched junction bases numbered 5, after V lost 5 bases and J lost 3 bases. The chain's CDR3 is CASSLAGRGYEQYF. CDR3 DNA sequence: TGTGCCAGCAGTCTAGCGGGAAGGGGCTACGAGCAGTACTTC.

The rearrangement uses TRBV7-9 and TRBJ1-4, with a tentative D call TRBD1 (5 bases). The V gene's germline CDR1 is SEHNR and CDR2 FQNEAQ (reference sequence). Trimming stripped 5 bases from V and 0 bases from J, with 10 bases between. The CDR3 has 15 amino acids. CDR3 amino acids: CASSPQDATNEKLFF. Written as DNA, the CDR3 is TGTGCCAGCAGCCCACAGGACGCAACTAATGAAAAACTGTTTTTT.

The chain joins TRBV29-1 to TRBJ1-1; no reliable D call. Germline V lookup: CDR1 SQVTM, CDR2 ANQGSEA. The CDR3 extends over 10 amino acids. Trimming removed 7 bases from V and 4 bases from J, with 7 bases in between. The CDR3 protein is CSAGVTEAFF. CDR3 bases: TGCAGCGCCGGGGTCACTGAAGCTTTCTTT.

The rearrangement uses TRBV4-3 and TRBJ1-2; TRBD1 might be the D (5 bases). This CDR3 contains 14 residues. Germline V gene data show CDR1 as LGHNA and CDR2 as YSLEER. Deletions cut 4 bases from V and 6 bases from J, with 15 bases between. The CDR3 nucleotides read TGCGCCAGCAGCCCCCGGGGGGTGAACGATGGCTACACCTTC. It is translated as CASSPRGVNDGYTF.

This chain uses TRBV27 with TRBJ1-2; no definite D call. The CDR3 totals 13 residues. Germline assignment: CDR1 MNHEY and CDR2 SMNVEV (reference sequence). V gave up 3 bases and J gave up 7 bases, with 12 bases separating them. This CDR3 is CASSFRAACGYTF. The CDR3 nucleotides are TGTGCCAGCAGTTTCCGGGCGGCGTGTGGCTACACCTTC.